This T cell receptor (beta chain) was profiled in a study of regulatory T cells in long-lasting Graves disease. Study-wide context: Those Graves' patients who were newly diagnosed had been on antithyroid drugs under 3 months.

The study, taken as a whole, reports: New patients shared fewer public clonotypes (about 1,000) than persistent patients did (around 3,000). Patients whose Graves' disease persisted exhibited lower TCR diversity than those newly diagnosed.

Relying on iRepertoire HTBI primers and Arm-PCR of CDR3 regions, the team built TCR beta libraries. TCRdb re-analysed the multiplex PCR reads in MiXCR, keeping a single row per CDR3 protein. The table records 550,000 or so distinct CDR3 sequences, around 12% of them present only once. There are 16 residues in the CDR3. Germline CDR1 MNHEY, CDR2 SVGAGI. Deletions cut 0 bases from V and 1 base from J, with 12 bases between. Stated time point: newly diagnosed GD, antithyroid drugs for less than 3 months. Extracted RNA from PBMCs served as the source of the TCR library. This clonotype showed up many times. Its antigen remains unidentified. These data were likewise used in another study, on T cells in Graves' hyperthyroidism and ophthalmopathy. That source notes: Patients aged 18 to 65 had newly diagnosed hyperthyroidism of under 2 months' duration.

The source was peripheral blood mononuclear cells (PBMCs), collected at new diagnosis, from a patient treated with antithyroid drugs. This TCR derives from a woman aged 30 to 39 with Graves disease. The chain has TRBV6-5 and TRBJ1-1, with a possible D match to TRBD1 (5 bases). CDR3 sequence (DNA): TGTGCCAGCAGTTACTCGAATCAGGGCACGAACACTGAAGCTTTCTTT. Protein product: CASSYSNQGTNTEAFF.